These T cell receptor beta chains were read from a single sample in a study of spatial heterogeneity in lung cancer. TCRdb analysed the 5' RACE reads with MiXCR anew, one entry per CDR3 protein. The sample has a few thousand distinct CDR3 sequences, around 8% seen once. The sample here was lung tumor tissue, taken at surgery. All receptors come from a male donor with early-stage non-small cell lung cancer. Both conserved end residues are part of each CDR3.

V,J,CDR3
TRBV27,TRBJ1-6,CASSTGGWSPLHF
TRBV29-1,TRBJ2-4,CSVGWDRARDIQYF
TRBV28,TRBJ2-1,CASRVQGPSYNEQFF
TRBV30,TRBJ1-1,CAWMRGTTEAFF
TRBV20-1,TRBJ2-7,CSARVLYEQYF
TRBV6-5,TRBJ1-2,CASSSGQVEGYGYTF
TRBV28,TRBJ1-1,CASSSPDRVDTEAFF
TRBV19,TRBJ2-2,CASSGQGRITGELFF
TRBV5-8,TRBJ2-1,CASSSRVASSYNEQFF
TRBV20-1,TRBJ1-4,CSATGTGGEKLFF
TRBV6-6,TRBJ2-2,CASFPWGGGELFF
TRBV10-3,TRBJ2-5,CAIAQGLETQYF
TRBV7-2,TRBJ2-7,CASSSTIRQEQYF
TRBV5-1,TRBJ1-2,CASSLTGAANYGYTF
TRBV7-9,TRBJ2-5,CASSFTSGGPETQYF
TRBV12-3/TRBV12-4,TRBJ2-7,CASSPGASHREQYF
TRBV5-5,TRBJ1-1,CASRPGGGTEAFF
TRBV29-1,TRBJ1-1,CSGLTGNTEAFF
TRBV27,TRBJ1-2,CASRGQVNYGYTF
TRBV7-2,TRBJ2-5,CASSPGRIETQYF
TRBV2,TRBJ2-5,CASTGGGETQYF
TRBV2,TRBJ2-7,CASSVAREYIYEQYF
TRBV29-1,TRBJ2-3,CSVEASTDTQYF
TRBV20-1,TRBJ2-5,CSANRALQETQYF
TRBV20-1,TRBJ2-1,CSATGTGGTNEQFF
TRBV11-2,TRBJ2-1,CASSPAGPYNEQFF
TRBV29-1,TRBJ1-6,CSAIVDYNSPLHF
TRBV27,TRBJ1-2,CASSLYPSGVGYGYTF